This T cell receptor beta chain emerged from a study of blood T cell repertoires in COVID-19. For the study at large: PBMCs, B-cell-depleted T cells, or T cells were the source of the cDNA or gDNA that made up the material.

TCRdb keeps only in-frame clones here, not all; method: immunoSEQ multiplex PCR. The repertoire holds tens of thousands of clones, with around 93% as singletons. Per germline, CDR1 MNHEY and CDR2 SMNVEV (reference sequence). The CDR3 sequence is 16 residues long. Unmatched junction bases numbered 9, after V lost 2 bases and J lost 6 bases. The material sequenced was peripheral blood. The receptor was isolated from a human donor with active COVID-19. The donor label of this sample is uncertain. The chain carries TRBV27 and TRBJ1-2; TRBD1 matches at 10 bases. Here the CDR3 DNA reads TGTGCCAGCAGTTTAAGGGTCAAAGACAGGGGGCATGGCTACACCTTC. As protein: CASSLRVKDRGHGYTF.